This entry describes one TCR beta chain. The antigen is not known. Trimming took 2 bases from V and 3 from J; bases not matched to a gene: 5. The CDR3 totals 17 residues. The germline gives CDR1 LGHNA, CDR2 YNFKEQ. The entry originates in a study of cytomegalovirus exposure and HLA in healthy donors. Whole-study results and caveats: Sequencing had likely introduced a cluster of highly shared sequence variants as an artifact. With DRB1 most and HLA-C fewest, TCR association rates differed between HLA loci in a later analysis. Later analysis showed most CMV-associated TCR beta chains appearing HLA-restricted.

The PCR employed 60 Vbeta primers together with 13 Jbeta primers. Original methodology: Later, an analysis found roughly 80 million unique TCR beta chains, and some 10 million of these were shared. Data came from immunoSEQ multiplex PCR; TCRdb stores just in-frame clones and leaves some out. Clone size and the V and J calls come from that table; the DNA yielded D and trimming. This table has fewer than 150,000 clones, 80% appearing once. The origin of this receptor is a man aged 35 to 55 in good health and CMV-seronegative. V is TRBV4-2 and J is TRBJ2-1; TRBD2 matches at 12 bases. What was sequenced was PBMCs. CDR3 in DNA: TGTGCCAGCAGCCAAAGACTAGCGGGGGCCAACTACAATGAGCAGTTCTTC. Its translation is CASSQRLAGANYNEQFF.